Listed here are 32 T cell receptor beta chains from one sample, sequenced in a study of human T cells and chemical hapten exposure. Extraction yielded total RNA from whole blood (unfractionated). TCRdb itself ran the 5' RACE reads through MiXCR, one entry per CDR3 protein. The sample lists some 150,000 distinct CDR3 sequences; 4.1% were seen once. The receptors shown here come from a female donor in good health.

This clonotype was seen ten or more times. The chain combines TRBV20-1 with TRBJ2-7; TRBD2 matches at 7 bases. Trimming took 2 bases from V and 1 from J; bases not matched to a gene: 5. This CDR3 is built from 14 residues. The germline V gene has CDR1 DFQATT and CDR2 SNEGSKA (reference sequence). The CDR3 nucleotides read TGCAGTGCTAGAAAAGCGGGGCCTTCCTACGAGCAGTACTTC. Protein: CSARKAGPSYEQYF.

The gene calls are TRBV9 and TRBJ1-1; possible D gene TRBD1, 5 bases. Trimming pared 0 bases from V and 9 bases from J, leaving 18 bases between. This CDR3 has 15 amino acids. Germline V gene sequence: CDR1 SGDLS, CDR2 YYNGEE. The CDR3 nucleotides are TGTGCCAGCAGCGTAGATCGGTTTGCGGGGGAACAAGCTTTCTTT. Translation: CASSVDRFAGEQAFF.

There are many counts of this clonotype. The V and J genes are TRBV7-2 and TRBJ2-7, with 14 bases fitting TRBD2. The V segment lost 0 bases and the J segment 1 base; nucleotides outside the gene matches: 2. The length of the CDR3 is 17 residues. Germline assignment: CDR1 SGHTA and CDR2 FQGNSA. The chain's CDR3 is CASSLAWTSGGSYEQYF. The CDR3 nucleotides read TGTGCCAGCAGCTTAGCGTGGACTAGCGGGGGGTCCTACGAGCAGTACTTC.

This clonotype occurred many times. The chain employs TRBV5-1 and TRBJ2-3; 10 bases match TRBD1. J was trimmed by 3 bases and V by 4 bases; bases with no gene match: 8. The CDR3 is made up of 16 amino acids. Per the germline V gene, CDR1 is SGHRS and CDR2 is YFSETQ. DNA of the CDR3: TGCGCCAGCAGCAAAGGACAGGGGGTATGGACAGATACGCAGTATTTT. This sequence encodes CASSKGQGVWTDTQYF.

This clonotype was detected a few times. This chain uses TRBV14 with TRBJ1-6; possible D gene TRBD1, 5 bases. Trimming pared 1 base from V and 0 bases from J, leaving 13 bases between. This CDR3 is 18 amino acids long. Germline CDR1 reads SGHDN; CDR2 reads FVKESK. The CDR3 here is CASSQGGGKSSYNSPLHF. The DNA of the CDR3 is TGTGCCAGCAGCCAAGGGGGCGGAAAATCCTCCTATAATTCACCCCTCCACTTT.

This clonotype came up many times. This chain links TRBV19 with TRBJ1-1; TRBD1 is a possible D gene (5 bases). Germline V CDR1 and CDR2: LNHDA, SQIVND (reference sequence). The CDR3 consists of 14 residues. Trimming took 1 base from V and 4 from J, leaving 10 bases between them. The CDR3 reads CASSIGDGGTEAFF. The CDR3 coding sequence is TGTGCCAGTAGTATAGGAGACGGGGGCACTGAAGCTTTCTTT. Complete variable domain (other parts from reference TRBV19 and TRBJ1-1): DGGITQSPKYLFRKEGQNVTLSCEQNLNHDAMYWYRQDPGQGLRLIYYSQIVNDFQKGDIAEGYSVSREKKESFPLTVTSAQKNPTAFYLCASSIGDGGTEAFFGQGTRLTVV.

In this sample, this clonotype turned up many times. The chain uses TRBV12-3 or TRBV12-4 and TRBJ2-7; 10 nucleotides line up with TRBD1. The CDR3 is 14 residues long. V dropped 6 bases and J dropped 2; count of bases not matched to a gene: 4. CDR3 nucleotide sequence: TGTGCCAGCAGGAGGGACAGGGGTGCCTACGAGCAGTACTTC. Translating it yields CASRRDRGAYEQYF.

At least ten counts were recorded for this clonotype. The chain recombines TRBV6-2 or TRBV6-3 with TRBJ2-3; the match to TRBD2 covers 10 bases. V shed 4 bases and J 4 bases; nucleotides not matched to a gene: 8. The germline gives CDR1 MNHEY, CDR2 SVGEGT. The CDR3 runs to 16 residues. The CDR3 DNA sequence: TGTGCCAGCAGTTCACCGGGACTAGCGAGGTCAGATACGCAGTATTTT. Protein: CASSSPGLARSDTQYF.

In this sample, this clonotype turned up many times. V usage is TRBV27 and J usage is TRBJ1-2; D perhaps matches TRBD1 (6 bases). The V and J ends lost 2 bases and 4 bases respectively, with 17 bases between them. The CDR3 covers 16 residues. Germline V lookup: CDR1 MNHEY, CDR2 SMNVEV (reference sequence). The CDR3 coding sequence is TGTGCCAGCAGTTTAGGTACAGGGACGAGGTCCTATGGCTACACCTTC. Translation: CASSLGTGTRSYGYTF.

This clonotype occurred many times. V usage is TRBV6-2 or TRBV6-3 and J usage is TRBJ2-7, with D hard to call. With 2 bases removed from V and 6 bases from J, the gap between germline ends came to 14 bases. CDR1 MNHEY and CDR2 SVGEGT come from the germline V gene. The length of the CDR3 is 14 residues. For the CDR3, the DNA is TGTGCCAGCAGTTACGGCCGGCCCCCGATCGAGCAGTACTTC. Amino acids: CASSYGRPPIEQYF.

This clonotype was detected many times. The rearrangement joins TRBV5-4 to TRBJ2-4, with D possibly being TRBD1 or TRBD2 (6 bases each). The germline V gene encodes CDR1 SGHNT and CDR2 YYREEE (reference sequence). Trimming removed 0 bases at V and 6 bases at J, with 13 bases between. The CDR3 has 15 amino acids. The CDR3 nucleotides read TGTGCCAGCAGCTTGGGGGGGGCTGACAGAAACATTCAGTACTTC. This sequence encodes CASSLGGADRNIQYF.

This clonotype was detected ten times or more. The V and J genes are TRBV7-9 and TRBJ2-1, with 8 bases matching TRBD1. CDR3 length: 11 residues. V gave up 6 bases and J gave up 13 bases; unmatched junction bases: 5. Germline CDR1 reads SEHNR; CDR2 reads FQNEAQ (reference sequence). CDR3 in amino acids: CASRTGQGQFF. The CDR3 region has the DNA TGTGCCAGCAGGACAGGACAGGGTCAGTTCTTC.

In this sample, this clonotype turned up many times. The V gene is TRBV4-2, the J gene TRBJ2-3; D remains ambiguous. Germline V gene lookup returns CDR1 LGHNA and CDR2 YNFKEQ. V lost 3 bases, J lost 4 bases, and 11 bases lay in between. The CDR3 runs 14 residues. CDR3 region: CASSQERGADTQYF. DNA of the CDR3: TGTGCCAGCAGCCAGGAACGTGGGGCAGATACGCAGTATTTT.

This clonotype has a count of ten or more. The chain carries TRBV10-2 and TRBJ2-7, with 7 bases aligning to TRBD2. The CDR3 covers 14 residues. With V trimmed by 4 bases and J by 3 bases, 6 bases remained unmatched. Germline V gene lookup returns CDR1 WSHSY and CDR2 SAAADI. CDR3 in amino acids: CASSGRGFGYEQYF. The DNA of the CDR3 is TGCGCCAGCAGTGGGCGGGGGTTCGGCTACGAGCAGTACTTC.

In its sample, this clonotype was seen many times. The chain uses TRBV18 and TRBJ2-7; no firm D call. CDR1 and CDR2 (germline): KGHSH, LQKENI. The V end was cut by 3 bases, the J end by 4 bases, with 7 bases between. This CDR3 has 12 amino acids. Here the CDR3 reads CASSPNRYEQYF. The CDR3 nucleotides read TGTGCCAGCTCACCGAATAGGTACGAGCAGTACTTC.

This clonotype was picked up many times. The chain employs TRBV12-3 or TRBV12-4 and TRBJ2-1; no clear D gene. The CDR3 is 17 amino acids. V gave up 3 bases and J gave up 8 bases, with 23 bases separating them. CDR3 in DNA: TGTGCCAGCAGTTTCCTTGGGAAGGGAAGCCTGGCGGATGAGCAGTTCTTC. The encoded protein is CASSFLGKGSLADEQFF.

This clonotype was seen repeatedly, ten times or more. The chain's CDR3 is CASSLAGDNQPQHF. CDR3 sequence (DNA): TGTGCCAGCAGTTTAGCGGGGGACAATCAGCCCCAGCATTTT. This chain links TRBV12-3 or TRBV12-4 with TRBJ1-5; TRBD1 is a possible D gene (5 bases). The CDR3 loop spans 14 amino acids. Trimming removed 0 bases from V and 3 bases from J, with 6 bases in between.

This clonotype was seen a handful of times. The chain carries TRBV2 and TRBJ2-1, with 12 nucleotides matching TRBD2. The CDR3 runs to 14 residues. With 11 bases clipped from V and 8 bases from J, the junction kept 10 bases outside the gene matches. The germline V gene encodes CDR1 SNHLY and CDR2 FYNNEI. The CDR3 loop reads CAASGGAGLHEQFF. The CDR3 coding sequence is TGTGCCGCTAGCGGGGGGGCTGGATTGCATGAGCAGTTCTTC.

This clonotype was seen ten or more times. The chain couples TRBV25-1 to TRBJ2-3, with TRBD1 as a possible D gene (7 bases). The CDR3 totals 16 residues. Germline V gene data show CDR1 as MGHDK and CDR2 as SYGVNS. The V end was cut by 3 bases, the J end by 1 base, with 14 bases between. CDR3 in amino acids: CASSDGGQIRTDTQYF. For the CDR3, the DNA is TGTGCCAGCAGTGACGGGGGACAGATTCGCACAGATACGCAGTATTTT.

The chain couples TRBV6-1 to TRBJ2-5, with 7 bases fitting TRBD2. The V segment lost 4 bases and the J segment 1 base; nucleotides outside the gene matches: 3. The CDR3 contains 14 residues. Germline values: CDR1 MNHNS, CDR2 SASEGT. The CDR3 DNA reads as TGTGCCAGCAGTGGCGGGAGTTCCCAAGAGACCCAGTACTTC. It is translated as CASSGGSSQETQYF.

At least ten counts were recorded for this clonotype. The V gene is TRBV7-8, the J gene TRBJ1-1, with D tentatively TRBD1 (5 bases). Germline-derived CDR1 and CDR2 are SGHVS and FQNEAQ. Trimming stripped 8 bases from V and 4 bases from J, with 17 bases between. The CDR3 has 14 amino acids. The CDR3 coding sequence is TGTGCCAGCGGAGAAATAGGGACGATCACTGAAGCTTTCTTT. This codes for CASGEIGTITEAFF.

Many counts were recorded for this clonotype. V is TRBV7-2 and J is TRBJ1-2, with a possible D match to TRBD1 (6 bases). The CDR3 length is 14 residues. CDR1 and CDR2 (germline): SGHTA, FQGNSA. Trimming pared 5 bases from V and 3 bases from J, leaving 13 bases between. In nucleotides, the CDR3 is TGTGCCAGCAGCCGCGGGACATCGGACTATGGCTACACCTTC. As protein: CASSRGTSDYGYTF.

This clonotype was detected ten times or more. The chain has TRBV5-1 and TRBJ1-6; D remains ambiguous. CDR3 size: 13 residues. V lost 0 bases and J 7 bases, leaving 5 bases between the germline ends. Germline lookup yields CDR1 SGHRS and CDR2 YFSETQ. The CDR3 loop reads CASSLGPNSPLHF. In nucleotides, the CDR3 is TGCGCCAGCAGCTTGGGGCCGAATTCACCCCTCCACTTT.

This clonotype was observed many times. This chain joins TRBV11-1 and TRBJ2-7; perhaps TRBD2 as D (6 bases). V was trimmed by 2 bases and J by 1 base, leaving 9 bases between them. The CDR3 sequence is 14 residues long. Looked up from germline, CDR1 is SGHAT and CDR2 is FQDESV (reference sequence). The CDR3 sequence: CASSLLGTSYEQYF. CDR3 coding DNA: TGTGCCAGCAGCTTATTAGGGACTTCCTACGAGCAGTACTTC. Full variable domain (outside the CDR3, taken from reference TRBV11-1 and TRBJ2-7): EAEVAQSPRYKITEKSQAVAFWCDPISGHATLYWYRQILGQGPELLVQFQDESVVDDSQLPKDRFSAERLKGVDSTLKIQPAELGDSAMYLCASSLLGTSYEQYFGPGTRLTVT.

This clonotype was counted many times. V is TRBV7-2 and J is TRBJ2-5; 7 bases are shared with TRBD2. This CDR3 has 16 residues. V lost 1 base, J lost 4 bases, and 9 bases stayed unmatched. The germline CDR1 and CDR2 sequences are SGHTA and FQGNSA. The CDR3 nucleotides are TGTGCCAGCAGCTTAGTTGGGGGGGAAGTGGGAGAGACCCAGTACTTC. This gives the protein CASSLVGGEVGETQYF.

In the case of this clonotype: A read error may be the cause here, since a much bigger clone is one base away. This rearrangement joins TRBV6-2 or TRBV6-3 to TRBJ2-3; 9 nucleotides line up with TRBD1. The CDR3 has 15 residues. Germline CDR1 and CDR2: MNHEY and SVGEGT. The junction had 9 bases not matched to a gene; V was cut back by 6 bases and J by 5 bases. As DNA, the CDR3 is TGTGCCAGCAGCCAAACAGGGGGCTTAATAGATACGCAGTATTTT. As protein: CASSQTGGLIDTQYF.

This clonotype was counted many times. This rearrangement joins TRBV4-2 to TRBJ1-1; no firm D call. Trimming took 4 bases from V and 5 from J, leaving 20 bases between them. The V gene's germline CDR1 is LGHNA and CDR2 YNFKEQ. The CDR3 covers 16 residues. CDR3 protein: CASSLSAEDLSTEAFF. Here the CDR3 DNA reads TGTGCCAGCAGCCTCTCCGCAGAGGATCTTAGTACTGAAGCTTTCTTT.

The V and J genes are TRBV24-1 and TRBJ1-2; D gene ambiguous. Germline-derived CDR1 and CDR2 are KGHDR and SFDVKD. The CDR3 sequence is 16 residues long. The germline V and J ends were trimmed by 0 bases and 0 bases, with 10 bases remaining between them. CDR3 bases: TGTGCCACCAGTGATTTGGGTGACGGGACTAACTATGGCTACACCTTC. This sequence encodes CATSDLGDGTNYGYTF.

This clonotype has at least ten counts. The chain links TRBV7-9 to TRBJ1-5; D gene unclear. The CDR3 extends over 14 amino acids. Trimming stripped 3 bases from V and 3 bases from J, with 9 bases between. Germline V gives CDR1 SEHNR, CDR2 FQNEAQ (reference sequence). CDR3 sequence (DNA): TGTGCCAGCAGCTTCGATGGTTACAATCAGCCCCAGCATTTT. Translated: CASSFDGYNQPQHF.

This clonotype appeared many times. The V call is TRBV12-3 or TRBV12-4, the J call TRBJ2-3, with no clear D. The CDR3 totals 14 residues. With 7 bases removed from V and 7 bases from J, the gap between germline ends came to 18 bases. The CDR3 loop is CASTTYYTTYTQYF. The DNA for the CDR3 is TGTGCCAGCACCACATACTACACGACCTATACGCAGTATTTT.

This clonotype was seen a handful of times. The CDR3 spells CASSRLAGIVTDTQYF. The CDR3 DNA reads TGTGCCAGCAGCAGGCTAGCGGGAATAGTCACAGATACGCAGTATTTT. The J gene is TRBJ2-3, the V gene TRBV9, with 9 bases lining up with TRBD2. V trimming: 4 bases; J trimming: 2 bases; junction bases outside the gene matches: 8. CDR3 length equals 16 residues. Germline CDR1 is SGDLS and CDR2 is YYNGEE. The full variable domain, with the rest looked up from reference TRBV9 and TRBJ2-3, is DSGVTQTPKHLITATGQRVTLRCSPRSGDLSVYWYQQSLDQGLQFLIQYYNGEERAKGNILERFSAQQFPDLHSELNLSSLELGDSALYFCASSRLAGIVTDTQYFGPGTRLTVL.

This chain's CDR3 is CASSPFHRDRRNQPQHF. The CDR3 nucleotides are TGTGCCAGCTCACCATTCCATCGGGACCGCCGCAATCAGCCCCAGCATTTT. The chain uses TRBV18 and TRBJ1-5, with D perhaps matching TRBD1 (5 bases). Germline V gene lookup returns CDR1 KGHSH and CDR2 LQKENI. There are 17 residues in the CDR3. Trimming pared 2 bases from V and 2 bases from J, leaving 16 bases between.